These 20 T cell receptor beta chains were sequenced from one sample in a study of identifying expanded T cells in peripheral blood. The protocol was immunoSEQ multiplex PCR, while the TCRdb copy is restricted to in-frame clones and leaves out a portion. Seen here are 81,000 or so clones, 65% to 85% observed once, and the top ten hold around 20%. Sequencing used blood. Receptors were obtained from a person aged 18 to 70 in good health.

As DNA, the CDR3 is TGTGCCAGCAGAAAAGGGGCAGGGGGTGGCGAGCAGTACTTC. This translates into CASRKGAGGGEQYF. The chain links TRBV7-9 to TRBJ2-7; TRBD1 matches 7 bases. Per germline, CDR1 SEHNR and CDR2 FQNEAQ (reference sequence). The CDR3 has 14 residues. V lost 6 bases, J lost 6 bases, and 11 bases stayed unmatched. Supplemented by reference TRBV7-9 and TRBJ2-7, the full variable domain reads DTGVSQNPRHKITKRGQNVTFRCDPISEHNRLYWYRQTLGQGPEFLTYFQNEAQLEKSRLLSDRFSAERPKGSFSTLEIQRTEQGDSAMYLCASRKGAGGGEQYFGPGTRLTVT.

This clone was counted only a few times. The V gene is TRBV7-2, the J gene TRBJ1-4, with a possible D match to TRBD1 (5 bases). V lost 4 bases and J lost 5, with 14 bases in between. This CDR3 region has 15 residues. CDR1 and CDR2 from the germline V gene are SGHTA and FQGNSA. CDR3 sequence: CASSSGGRINEKLFF. Written as DNA, the CDR3 is TGTGCCAGCAGCTCGGGGGGGAGGATCAATGAAAAACTGTTTTTT.

The chain is built from TRBV5-1 and TRBJ2-7, with D tentatively TRBD2 (5 bases). This CDR3 has 14 amino acids. Germline CDR1 SGHRS, CDR2 YFSETQ. V was trimmed by 4 bases and J by 5 bases, leaving 16 bases between them. The CDR3 bases are TGCGCCAGCAGCCCACAAGGGAGCTCGGACGAGCAGTACTTC. This gives the protein CASSPQGSSDEQYF.

The gene calls are TRBV21-1 and TRBJ2-5; the D call in the table, TRBD1, was not verified against the DNA. TRBV21-1 is noted as a pseudogene. There are 14 residues in the CDR3. CDR3 nucleotides: TGTGCCAGCAGCAAGGAGAGGGGGCTCGAGACCCAGTACTTC. It codes for CASSKERGLETQYF.

The chain uses TRBV5-5 and TRBJ2-1; D is perhaps TRBD1 (6 bases). This CDR3 is 15 amino acids long. Per the germline V gene, CDR1 is SGHKS and CDR2 is YYEKEE (reference sequence). V lost 4 bases, J lost 1 base, and 12 bases lay in between. CDR3 sequence: CASSTTGLSYNEQFF. CDR3 coding DNA: TGTGCCAGCAGCACAACAGGGTTATCCTACAATGAGCAGTTCTTC.

The chain uses TRBV7-2 and TRBJ2-7, with TRBD2 matching over 9 bases. From germline, CDR1 is SGHTA and CDR2 FQGNSA. V was pared by 9 bases and J by 1 base, with 13 bases of the junction left unmatched. The CDR3 is made up of 16 amino acids. CDR3 sequence reads: CASRRTPSGASYEQYF. The CDR3 nucleotides read TGTGCCAGTCGTAGGACCCCTAGCGGGGCATCCTACGAGCAGTACTTC.

With respect to this clone: The junction shows a germline mismatch at one end, possibly a read error. The chain carries TRBV28 and TRBJ2-5, with D maybe TRBD1 (5 bases). CDR1 and CDR2 (germline): MDHEN, SYDVKM. The CDR3 is 11 residues long. CDR3: CASSRADSKNF. CDR3 sequence (DNA): TGTGCCAGCAGTAGGGCCGACAGTAAGAACTTC. Combining the CDR3 with reference TRBV28 and TRBJ2-5 gives the whole variable domain DVKVTQSSRYLVKRTGEKVFLECVQDMDHENMFWYRQDPGLGLRLIYFSYDVKMKEKGDIPEGYSVSREKKERFSLILESASTNQTSMYLCASSRADSKNFGPGTRLLVL.

For the CDR3, the DNA is TGTGCCAGCAGCGCAACTAGCGGGAGTGACACCGGGGAGCTGTTTTTT. This sequence encodes CASSATSGSDTGELFF. This sequence joins TRBV4-2 and TRBJ2-2; TRBD2 agrees at 11 bases. This CDR3 comprises 16 residues. Germline trimming cut 5 bases from V and 3 bases from J; bases unmatched to any gene: 5. Germline V gives CDR1 LGHNA, CDR2 YNFKEQ.

The chain joins TRBV7-2 to TRBJ2-7; TRBD2 is a possible D gene (5 bases). The CDR3 has 12 residues. Germline CDR1 and CDR2: SGHTA and FQGNSA. V was trimmed by 5 bases and J by 4 bases, leaving 9 bases between them. The DNA for the CDR3 is TGTGCCAGCAGCCAACTAGGTTACGAGCAGTACTTC. This gives the protein CASSQLGYEQYF.

The V gene is TRBV9, the J gene TRBJ1-2, with 8 bases aligning to TRBD1. Germline trimming cut 3 bases from V and 1 base from J; bases unmatched to any gene: 2. Per the germline V gene, CDR1 is SGDLS and CDR2 is YYNGEE. There are 14 residues in the CDR3. The CDR3 reads CASSDGQGNYGYTF. CDR3 DNA sequence: TGTGCCAGCAGCGACGGACAGGGTAACTATGGCTACACCTTC. Full variable domain (missing parts from reference TRBV9 and TRBJ1-2): DSGVTQTPKHLITATGQRVTLRCSPRSGDLSVYWYQQSLDQGLQFLIQYYNGEERAKGNILERFSAQQFPDLHSELNLSSLELGDSALYFCASSDGQGNYGYTFGSGTRLTVV.

The CDR3 sequence: CASSPYGAEAFF. CDR3 sequence (DNA): TGTGCCAGCTCACCATACGGGGCAGAAGCTTTCTTT. The gene calls are TRBV18 and TRBJ1-1; possibly TRBD1 for D (5 bases). CDR3 size: 12 residues. Looked up from germline, CDR1 is KGHSH and CDR2 is LQKENI. Trimming cost V 2 bases and J 8 bases, with 9 bases left between them.

The rearrangement joins TRBV5-1 to TRBJ2-2; 10 bases fit TRBD1. With 7 bases clipped from V and 0 bases from J, the junction kept 6 bases outside the gene matches. The CDR3 consists of 16 residues. Germline lookup yields CDR1 SGHRS and CDR2 YFSETQ. DNA for the CDR3: TGCGCCAGCGGGGGACAGGGGCCAGCGAACACCGGGGAGCTGTTTTTT. This codes for CASGGQGPANTGELFF. The complete variable domain, with remaining parts taken from reference TRBV5-1 and TRBJ2-2, reads KAGVTQTPRYLIKTRGQQVTLSCSPISGHRSVSWYQQTPGQGLQFLFEYFSETQRNKGNFPGRFSGRQFSNSRSEMNVSTLELGDSALYLCASGGQGPANTGELFFGEGSRLTVL.

The chain joins TRBV7-2 to TRBJ1-5; D perhaps matches TRBD1 (5 bases). Trimming shortened V by 1 base and J by 6 bases, and 10 bases separated the two germline ends. The CDR3 loop spans 14 amino acids. Germline assignment: CDR1 SGHTA and CDR2 FQGNSA. CDR3 sequence reads: CASSLGGVGQPQHF. As DNA, the CDR3 is TGTGCCAGCAGCTTAGGAGGGGTAGGTCAGCCCCAGCATTTT.

J is TRBJ2-6 and V is TRBV5-4; 7 bases align to TRBD2. This CDR3 region has 15 residues. Trimming removed 3 bases from V and 0 bases from J; junction bases left unmatched: 0. Germline V lookup: CDR1 SGHNT, CDR2 YYREEE (reference sequence). The CDR3 DNA reads TGTGCCAGCAGCTGGACTAGCTCTGGGGCCAACGTCCTGACTTTC. The encoded protein is CASSWTSSGANVLTF.

The chain recombines TRBV5-1 with TRBJ2-7, with D perhaps matching TRBD2 (6 bases). From germline, CDR1 is SGHRS and CDR2 YFSETQ. Trimming cost V 2 bases and J 3 bases, with 9 bases left between them. This CDR3 spans 13 amino acids. This CDR3 is CASSLGDFYEQYF. The CDR3 DNA sequence: TGCGCCAGCAGCTTAGGGGACTTCTACGAGCAGTACTTC.

A note on this clone: Germline is not matched at one junction end, which may reflect a read error. The sample has other DNA sequences that encode this CDR3 too. J is TRBJ1-2 and V is TRBV15; possible D gene TRBD1, 5 bases. There are 14 residues in the CDR3. Germline V CDR1 and CDR2: LNHNV, YYDKDF (reference sequence). In DNA, the CDR3 is TGTGCCACCAGTAGAGCCGGGGGTGACTATGGCTACACCTTC. As protein: CATSRAGGDYGYTF.

The chain carries TRBV10-3 and TRBJ2-3; TRBD1 matches at 7 bases. Germline loops: CDR1 ENHRY, CDR2 SYGVKD. The CDR3 totals 17 residues. Germline trimming cut 4 bases from V and 4 bases from J; bases unmatched to any gene: 14. CDR3: CAISGEKGGNGADTQYF. As DNA, the CDR3 is TGTGCCATCAGTGGGGAAAAAGGGGGCAACGGGGCAGATACGCAGTATTTT.

This chain joins TRBV1 and TRBJ2-2; the table's TRBD2 call for D was not verified on the DNA. TRBV1 is shown as a pseudogene. The CDR3 length is 17 residues. The CDR3: CTSSQGPTVRDTGELFF. The CDR3 coding sequence is TGCACCAGCAGCCAAGGTCCGACCGTCCGGGACACCGGGGAGCTGTTTTTT.

This chain uses TRBV6-5 with TRBJ2-7; maybe TRBD2 (5 bases). Germline V gives CDR1 MNHEY, CDR2 SVGAGI. V shed 0 bases and J shed 1 base, with 13 bases lying between them. CDR3 length: 16 amino acids. CDR3 residues: CASSYSRGSLSYEQYF. The DNA for the CDR3 is TGTGCCAGCAGTTACTCTAGAGGGAGTTTGTCCTACGAGCAGTACTTC.

Details on this clone: The sample carries other DNA sequences with the same CDR3. V and J are TRBV19 and TRBJ1-1; D is uncertain. The CDR3 totals 13 residues. The V and J ends lost 3 bases and 0 bases respectively, with 5 bases between them. Germline-derived CDR1 and CDR2 are LNHDA and SQIVND (reference sequence). The CDR3 nucleotides are TGTGCCAGTAGTATGTCCGTGAACACTGAAGCTTTCTTT. Translating gives CASSMSVNTEAFF.